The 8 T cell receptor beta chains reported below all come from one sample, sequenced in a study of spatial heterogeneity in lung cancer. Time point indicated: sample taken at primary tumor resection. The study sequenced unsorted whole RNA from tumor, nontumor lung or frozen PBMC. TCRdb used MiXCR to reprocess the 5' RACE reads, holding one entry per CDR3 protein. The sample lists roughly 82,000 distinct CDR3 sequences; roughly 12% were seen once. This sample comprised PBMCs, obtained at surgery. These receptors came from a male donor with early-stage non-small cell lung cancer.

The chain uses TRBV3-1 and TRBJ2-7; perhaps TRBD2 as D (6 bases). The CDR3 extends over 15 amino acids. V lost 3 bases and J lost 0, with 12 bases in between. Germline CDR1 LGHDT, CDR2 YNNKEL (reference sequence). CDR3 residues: CASSQGGLLSYEQYF. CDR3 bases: TGTGCCAGCAGCCAGGGAGGCCTTCTCTCCTACGAGCAGTACTTC.

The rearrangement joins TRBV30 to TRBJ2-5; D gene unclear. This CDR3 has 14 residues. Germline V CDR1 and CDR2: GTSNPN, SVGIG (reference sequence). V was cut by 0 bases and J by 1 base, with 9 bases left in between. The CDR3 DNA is TGTGCCTGGAGTGTACTCGGCAGCCAAGAGACCCAGTACTTC. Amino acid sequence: CAWSVLGSQETQYF.

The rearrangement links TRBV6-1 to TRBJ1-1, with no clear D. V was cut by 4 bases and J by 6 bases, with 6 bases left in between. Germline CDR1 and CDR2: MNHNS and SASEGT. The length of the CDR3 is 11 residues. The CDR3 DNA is TGTGCCAGCAGTGGAGTAGCTGAAGCTTTCTTT. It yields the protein CASSGVAEAFF.

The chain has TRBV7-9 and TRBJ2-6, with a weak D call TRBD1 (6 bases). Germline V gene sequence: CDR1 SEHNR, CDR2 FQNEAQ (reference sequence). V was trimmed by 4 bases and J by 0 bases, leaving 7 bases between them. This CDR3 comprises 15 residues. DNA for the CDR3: TGTGCCAGCAGCTACAGGGACTCTGGGGCCAACGTCCTGACTTTC. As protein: CASSYRDSGANVLTF.

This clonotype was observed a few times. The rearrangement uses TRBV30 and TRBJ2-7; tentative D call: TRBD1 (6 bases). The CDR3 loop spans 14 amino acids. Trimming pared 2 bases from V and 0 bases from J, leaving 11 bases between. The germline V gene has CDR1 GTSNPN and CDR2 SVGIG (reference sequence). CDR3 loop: CAWSPGTSSYEQYF. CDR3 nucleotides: TGTGCCTGGAGTCCAGGGACAAGCTCCTACGAGCAGTACTTC.

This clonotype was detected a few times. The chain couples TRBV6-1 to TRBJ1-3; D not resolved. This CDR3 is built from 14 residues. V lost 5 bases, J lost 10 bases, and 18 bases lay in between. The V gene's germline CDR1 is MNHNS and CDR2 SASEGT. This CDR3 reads CASSFADGRETIYF. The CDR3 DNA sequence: TGTGCCAGCAGTTTTGCCGACGGAAGGGAGACCATATATTTT.

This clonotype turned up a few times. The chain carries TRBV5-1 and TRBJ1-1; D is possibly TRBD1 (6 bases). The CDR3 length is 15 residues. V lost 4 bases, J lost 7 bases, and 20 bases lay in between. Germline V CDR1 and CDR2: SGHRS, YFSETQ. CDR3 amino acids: CASSRGWGAELEAFF. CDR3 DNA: TGCGCCAGCAGCCGAGGATGGGGGGCAGAGCTTGAAGCTTTCTTT.

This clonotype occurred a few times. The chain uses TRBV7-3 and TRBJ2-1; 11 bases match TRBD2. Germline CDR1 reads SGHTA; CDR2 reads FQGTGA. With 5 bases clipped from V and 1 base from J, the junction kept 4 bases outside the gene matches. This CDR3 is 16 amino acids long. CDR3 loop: CASSPLAGASYNEQFF. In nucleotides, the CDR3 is TGTGCCAGCAGCCCACTAGCGGGAGCTTCCTACAATGAGCAGTTCTTC.